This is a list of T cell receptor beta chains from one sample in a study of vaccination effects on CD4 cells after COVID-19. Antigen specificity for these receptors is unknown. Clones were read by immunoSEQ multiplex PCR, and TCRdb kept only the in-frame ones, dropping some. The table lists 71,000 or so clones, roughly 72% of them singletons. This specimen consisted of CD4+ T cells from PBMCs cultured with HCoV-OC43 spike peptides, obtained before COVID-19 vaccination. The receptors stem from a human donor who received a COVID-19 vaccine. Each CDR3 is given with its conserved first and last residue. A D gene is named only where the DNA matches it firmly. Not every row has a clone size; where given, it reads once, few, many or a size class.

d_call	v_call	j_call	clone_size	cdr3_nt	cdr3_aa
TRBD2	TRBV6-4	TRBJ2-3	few	TGTGCCAGCAGTAGGACTAGCGGGGGCCCCACAGATACGCAGTATTTT	CASSRTSGGPTDTQYF
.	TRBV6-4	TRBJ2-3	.	TGTGCCAGCAGTGCCCAACAGGAAGATACGCAGTATTTT	CASSAQQEDTQYF
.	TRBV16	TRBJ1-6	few	TGTGCCAGCAGCCCGAACCCTCGACCTACTGATTCACCCCTCCACTTT	CASSPNPRPTDSPLHF
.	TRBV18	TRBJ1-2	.	TGTGCCAGCTCACCAAATCCGGGACATGGCTACACCTTC	CASSPNPGHGYTF
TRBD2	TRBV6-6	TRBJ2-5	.	TGTGCCAGCAGGTGGAGCGGGGGGGTTCAAGAGACCCAGTACTTC	CASRWSGGVQETQYF
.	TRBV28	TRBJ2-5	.	TGTGCCAGCAGGCCGACACAGATGCGGGACTTTCAAGAGACCCAGTACTTC	CASRPTQMRDFQETQYF
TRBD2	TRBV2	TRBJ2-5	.	TGTGCCAGCAGTGAGCGACTAGCTGGGACCCAGTACTTC	CASSERLAGTQYF
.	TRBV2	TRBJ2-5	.	TGTGCCAGCAGCGAACGGGAGACCCAGTACTTC	CASSERETQYF
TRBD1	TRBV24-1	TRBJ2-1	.	TGTGCCAGGCCGGACAGGGAGGAGTACAATGAGCAGTTCTTC	CARPDREEYNEQFF
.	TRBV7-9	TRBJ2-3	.	TGTGCCAGCAGCTTAGGAGGCGGTCGAGCCACGCAGTATTTT	CASSLGGGRATQYF
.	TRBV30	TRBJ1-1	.	TGTGCCTGGAGTGTGACGGCAAACACTGAAGCTTTCTTT	CAWSVTANTEAFF
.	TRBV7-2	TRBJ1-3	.	TGTGCCAGCAGTCGGACAACTGGAAACACCATATATTTT	CASSRTTGNTIYF
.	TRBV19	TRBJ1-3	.	TGTGCCAGTAGTCAGGGAGGAGGAAACACCATATATTTT	CASSQGGGNTIYF
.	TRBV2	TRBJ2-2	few	TGTGCCAGCAGTGACCAAGGGTTGGGCACCGGGGAGCTGTTTTTT	CASSDQGLGTGELFF
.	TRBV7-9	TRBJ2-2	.	TGTGCCGGGGTGGGGGAATCGAACACCGGGGAGCTGTTTTTT	CAGVGESNTGELFF
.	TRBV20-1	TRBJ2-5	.	TGCAGTGCTCACCAGGGGGAGACCCAGTACTTC	CSAHQGETQYF
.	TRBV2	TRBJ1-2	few	TGTGCCAGCTCCGGGGGCCGGGACTATGGCTACACCTTC	CASSGGRDYGYTF
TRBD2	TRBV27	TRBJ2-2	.	TGTGCCAGCAGTTTACCCCGAAGTGGACTAGCGGGGTTAAACACCGGGGAGCTGTTTTTT	CASSLPRSGLAGLNTGELFF
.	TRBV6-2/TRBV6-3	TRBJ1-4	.	TGTGCCAGCAGTTACACAGGACGGAGGGAAAAACTGTTTTTT	CASSYTGRREKLFF
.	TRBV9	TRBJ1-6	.	TGTGCCAGCAGCGTAGCGAAGGGGGCCTATAATTCACCCCTCCACTTT	CASSVAKGAYNSPLHF
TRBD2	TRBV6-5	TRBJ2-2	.	TGTGCCAGCCATCGGGGGGGGCGATACACCGGGGAGCTGTTTTTT	CASHRGGRYTGELFF
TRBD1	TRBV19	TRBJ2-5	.	TGTGCCAGTAGTGCGTCACAGGGGGCTGGAGAGACCCAGTACTTC	CASSASQGAGETQYF
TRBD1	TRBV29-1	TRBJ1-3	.	TGCAGCGGGACAGGCTCTGGAAACACCATATATTTT	CSGTGSGNTIYF
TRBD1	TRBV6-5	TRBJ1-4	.	TGTGCCAGCAGTTACAGGACAGGGCGGAATGAAAAACTGTTTTTT	CASSYRTGRNEKLFF
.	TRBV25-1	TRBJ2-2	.	TGTGCCAGCAGTGCCGCGGGCACCGGGGAGCTGTTTTTT	CASSAAGTGELFF
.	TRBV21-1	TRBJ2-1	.	TGTGCCCGGGACGTTGAGGGGTGGCGGTTCTTC	CARDVEGWRFF
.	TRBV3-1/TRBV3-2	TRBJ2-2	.	TGTGCCAGCAGCCTCCAGGGAGGAACCGGGGAGCTGTTTTTT	CASSLQGGTGELFF
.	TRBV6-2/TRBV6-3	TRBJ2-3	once	TGTGCCAGCAGTCCCGTCAACGGGGGTGCAGATACGCAGTATTTT	CASSPVNGGADTQYF
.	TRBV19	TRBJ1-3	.	TGTGCCAGTAGTGCAAGGACAAGAAACACCATATATTTT	CASSARTRNTIYF
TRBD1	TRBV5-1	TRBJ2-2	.	TGCGCCAGCAGCGGGACAGTAAACACCGGGGAGCTGTTTTTT	CASSGTVNTGELFF
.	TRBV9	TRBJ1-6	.	TGTGCCAGCAGCGTAGCTACGATCAATTCACCCCTCCACTTT	CASSVATINSPLHF
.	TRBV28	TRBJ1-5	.	TGTGCCAGCAGCCTACGGGACGGACCCATGGGCAATCAGCCCCAGCATTTT	CASSLRDGPMGNQPQHF
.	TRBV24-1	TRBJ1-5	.	TGTGCCACCAGTGATTTGCCGGGTACGGAGAATCAGCCCCAGCATTTT	CATSDLPGTENQPQHF
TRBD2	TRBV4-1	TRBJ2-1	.	TGCGCCAGCAGACCGTCGGGGGGTAATGAGCAGTTCTTC	CASRPSGGNEQFF
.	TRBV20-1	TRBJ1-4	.	TGCAGTGCTAGAGATGAAAAACTGTTTTTT	CSARDEKLFF
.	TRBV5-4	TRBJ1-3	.	TGTGCCAGCAGCGACCAGGGCTCCTCTGGAAACACCATATATTTT	CASSDQGSSGNTIYF
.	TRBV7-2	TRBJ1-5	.	TGTGCCAGCACCCCTACGGGTAATCAGCCCCAGCATTTT	CASTPTGNQPQHF
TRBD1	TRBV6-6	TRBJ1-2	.	TGTGCCAGCAGTTACTCGACAGGGGGCGATGGCTACACCTTC	CASSYSTGGDGYTF
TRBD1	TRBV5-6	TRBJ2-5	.	TGTGCCAGCAGCATTTTAGGGGGCCCGTACCAAGAGACCCAGTACTTC	CASSILGGPYQETQYF
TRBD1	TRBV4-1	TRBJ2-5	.	TGCGCCAGCAGCCAAAACCCGACAGGGGGAGAGACCCAGTACTTC	CASSQNPTGGETQYF
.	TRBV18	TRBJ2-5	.	TGTGCCAGCTCACTGGGGCTAGAGGAGACCCAGTACTTC	CASSLGLEETQYF
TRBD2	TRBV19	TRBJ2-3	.	TGTGCCAGTAGCCAGACTAGCGGGGGGGTTATCAGCACAGATACGCAGTATTTT	CASSQTSGGVISTDTQYF
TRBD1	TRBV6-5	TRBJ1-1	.	TGTGCCAGCAGTAATGACAGGGCCAACACTGAAGCTTTCTTT	CASSNDRANTEAFF
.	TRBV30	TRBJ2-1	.	TGTGCCTGGAGTGAGCGGGTTCGACAGGCTGGCCGCTACAATGAGCAGTTCTTC	CAWSERVRQAGRYNEQFF
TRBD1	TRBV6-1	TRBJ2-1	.	TGTGCCAGCAGTGAAGCCGGGACAGGGTTCTACAATGAGCAGTTCTTC	CASSEAGTGFYNEQFF
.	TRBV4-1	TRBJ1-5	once	TGCGCCAGCAGCCAAGAAGCAGGGTGGAATAGCAATCAGCCCCAGCATTTT	CASSQEAGWNSNQPQHF
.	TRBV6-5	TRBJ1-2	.	TGTGCCAGCAGTTACTTCGGGAGCTACACCTTC	CASSYFGSYTF
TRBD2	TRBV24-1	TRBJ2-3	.	TGTGCCACGGGGAGGGCTAGCGGCGCAGATACGCAGTATTTT	CATGRASGADTQYF
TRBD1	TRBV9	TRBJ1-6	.	TGTGCCAGCAGCGTAGTCGCGGGACAGGATAATTCACCCCTCCACTTT	CASSVVAGQDNSPLHF
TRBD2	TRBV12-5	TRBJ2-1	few	TGTGCTAGTGGTTTGGTACTCGGGGGGAGCTCCTACAATGAGCAGTTCTTC	CASGLVLGGSSYNEQFF
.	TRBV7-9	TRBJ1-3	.	TGTGCCAGCAGCCCCACCTTGGGGGGCGCCTCAGGAAACACCATATATTTT	CASSPTLGGASGNTIYF
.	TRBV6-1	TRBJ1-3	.	TGTGCCAGCAGTGATGACAGCTACTCTGGAAACACCATATATTTT	CASSDDSYSGNTIYF
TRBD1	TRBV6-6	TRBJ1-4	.	TGTGCCAGCAGGATCACCGGGACAGGGGAAGAAAAACTGTTTTTT	CASRITGTGEEKLFF
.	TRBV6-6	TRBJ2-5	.	TGTGCCAGCAGTTACGTTTCCGGGCAAGAGACCCAGTACTTC	CASSYVSGQETQYF
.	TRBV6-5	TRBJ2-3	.	TGTGCCAGCCGCCAGGGCAGGGACAGCACAGATACGCAGTATTTT	CASRQGRDSTDTQYF